These T cell receptor beta chains were read from a single sample in a study of beta chain features in type 1 diabetes. Clones were sequenced by immunoSEQ multiplex PCR, and TCRdb holds only the in-frame ones, with some missing. This sample yields some 240,000 clones, of which 16% are seen a single time; 0.085% belongs to the top ten. The material sequenced was naive CD4+ T cells from blood. The receptors stem from a man under 40 with type 1 diabetes. CDR3s leave out the opening cysteine and the closing phenylalanine or tryptophan.

>10|TRBJ2-7|TRBV5-4
ASSQGGMEQY
>13|TRBJ2-2|TRBV7-3
ASSPLGSLTGELF
>10|TRBJ2-7|TRBV29-1
SVLTRSYEQY
>13|TRBJ2-1|TRBV14
ASSPRDRISNEQF
>14|TRBJ2-4|TRBV5-1
ASSFSDGGRLDIQY
>12|TRBJ2-1|TRBV27
ASSFRGSHNEQF
>12|TRBJ2-7|TRBV18
ASSPPASSYEQY
>11|TRBJ2-6|TRBV12-5
ASGSSGANVLT
>15|TRBJ2-4|TRBV10-1
ASSEARGTQGGNIQY
>12|TRBJ2-7|TRBV28
ASIPYGGSGEQY
>13|TRBJ2-7|TRBV6-5
ASSYSRGGIYEQY
>12|TRBJ2-3|TRBV6-6
ASSSGLAGETQY
>12|TRBJ2-3|TRBV18
ASSPRLFTDTQY
>14|TRBJ2-1|TRBV14
ASSEAGTGAYNEQF
>16|TRBJ2-3|TRBV5-4
ASSLVPSGWHNTDTQY
>13|TRBJ2-6|TRBV7-2
ASSSRVSGANVLT
>16|TRBJ2-1|TRBV12-5
ASGPGTSGSSSSAEQF
>9|TRBJ2-7|TRBV20-1
SARPSYEQY
>10|TRBJ2-2|TRBV4-3
ASSTSAGELF
>14|TRBJ2-7|TRBV27
ASSLDFGTGGEKQY
>11|TRBJ2-3|TRBV10-3
AISESTSYTQY
>12|TRBJ2-7|TRBV15
ATSRGDISYEQY
>17|TRBJ2-1|TRBV27
ASLGRGRPTHFSYNEQF
>11|TRBJ2-5|TRBV6-6
ASGKGTQETQY
>10|TRBJ2-1|TRBV29-1
SVDAAGVEQF
>11|TRBJ2-7|TRBV10-3
AISGGQSYEQY
>11|TRBJ1-1|TRBV25-1
ASSPRDRTARV
>13|TRBJ2-1|TRBV11-2
ASSLGLADYNEQF
>11|TRBJ2-7|TRBV6-1
ASSSGHSYEQY
>12|TRBJ2-3|TRBV6-1
ASRPDRGVGPQY
>9|TRBJ2-2|TRBV29-1
SVRSNGELF
>12|TRBJ2-4|TRBV28
ASSPADRGDIQY
>12|TRBJ2-1|TRBV7-2
ASSPRVDGNEQF
>10|TRBJ2-1|TRBV14
ASSSQGFEQF
>17|TRBJ2-1|TRBV9
ASSFRSLPSGSSYNEQF
>10|TRBJ2-1|TRBV9
ASSVAYNEQF
>12|TRBJ2-7|TRBV29-1
SVGLAGRTYEQY
>9|TRBJ2-5|TRBV6-6
ASSYLQDQY
>13|TRBJ2-1|TRBV11-3
ASSSTSGSRNEQF
>16|TRBJ2-7|TRBV30
AWSSRVGSRDRGRWQY
>13|TRBJ2-1|TRBV7-2
ASSLGLAGNNEQF
>12|TRBJ2-5|TRBV18
ASSPTTGKETQY
>12|TRBJ1-2|TRBV18
ASSLPPGNYGYT
>12|TRBJ2-1|TRBV7-8
ASSRPSLGNEQF
>11|TRBJ2-1|TRBV11-3
ASSLRTRDEQF